The present TCR beta chain was sequenced within a study of CD8+ T cells in alopecia areata. Researchers picked out CD4+ and CD8+ T cells from PBMCs by sorting. This clone was seen a handful of times. Antigen specificity is unknown. Findings of the study overall: Between patients, shared TCR sequences were less clear than in mice. This was possibly due in part to HLA diversity in the patient population. Scalp samples also contribute reads from the resident alphabeta T cells found in normal skin.

RNA was isolated and reverse transcribed to cDNA, the sequencing template. Sequencing was performed with immunoSEQ multiplex PCR; in TCRdb, only in-frame clones are kept and a portion is missing. In the table there are some 200,000 clones, just over 55% of which are singletons. The V gene's germline CDR1 is MGHRA and CDR2 YSYEKL. This CDR3 region has 12 residues. V dropped 4 bases and J dropped 6 bases, with 8 bases sitting between them. The TCR was taken from a human donor in good health. The chain links TRBV4-1 to TRBJ2-3; D unresolved. The sequenced sample was CD8+ T cells sorted from blood. This chain's CDR3 is CASSRGGDTQYF. As DNA, the CDR3 is TGCGCCAGCAGCCGAGGTGGGGATACGCAGTATTTT.